This T cell receptor beta chain was captured in a study of cytomegalovirus exposure and HLA in healthy donors. Trimming shortened V by 6 bases and J by 6 bases, and 18 bases separated the two germline ends. Per germline, CDR1 WNHNN and CDR2 SYGVQD (reference sequence). This CDR3 is built from 14 residues. These donors were members of the approximately 110-subject validation cohort, a group separate from the approximately 700-subject first cohort. The repertoire was sequenced with immunoSEQ multiplex PCR; TCRdb's copy has only in-frame clones and lacks some. The table has some 100,000 clones, around 88% seen once.

The material sequenced was PBMCs. The TCR was taken from a man between 18 and 35 years old in good health and CMV-seronegative. This chain joins TRBV10-1 and TRBJ2-7; weak D call: TRBD2 (6 bases). The chain's CDR3 is CASSLSELGGEQYF. DNA of the CDR3: TGCGCCAGCAGCCTATCCGAGCTGGGGGGCGAGCAGTACTTC.